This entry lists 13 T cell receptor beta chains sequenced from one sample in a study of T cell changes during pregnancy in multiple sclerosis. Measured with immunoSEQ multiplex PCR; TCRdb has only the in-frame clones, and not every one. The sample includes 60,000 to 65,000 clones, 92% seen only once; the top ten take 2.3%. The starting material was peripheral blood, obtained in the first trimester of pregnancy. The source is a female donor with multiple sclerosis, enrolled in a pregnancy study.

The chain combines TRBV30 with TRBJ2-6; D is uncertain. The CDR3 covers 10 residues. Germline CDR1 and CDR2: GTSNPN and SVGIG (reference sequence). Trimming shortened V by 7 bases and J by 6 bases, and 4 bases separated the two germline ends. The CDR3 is CAFQANVLTF. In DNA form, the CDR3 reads TGTGCCTTCCAGGCCAACGTCCTGACTTTC.

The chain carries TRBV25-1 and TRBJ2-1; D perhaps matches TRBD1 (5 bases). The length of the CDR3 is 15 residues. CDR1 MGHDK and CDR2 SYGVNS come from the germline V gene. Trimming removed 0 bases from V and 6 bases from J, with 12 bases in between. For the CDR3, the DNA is TGTGCCAGCAGTGAATATAAGCAAGGGGCCAATGAGCAGTTCTTC. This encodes CASSEYKQGANEQFF.

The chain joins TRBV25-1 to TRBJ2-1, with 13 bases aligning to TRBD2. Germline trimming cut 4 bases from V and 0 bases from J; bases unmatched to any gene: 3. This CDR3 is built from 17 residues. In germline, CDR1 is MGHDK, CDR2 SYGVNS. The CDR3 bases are TGTGCCAGCAGTGGGGGACTAGCGGGAAGCTCCTACAATGAGCAGTTCTTC. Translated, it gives CASSGGLAGSSYNEQFF.

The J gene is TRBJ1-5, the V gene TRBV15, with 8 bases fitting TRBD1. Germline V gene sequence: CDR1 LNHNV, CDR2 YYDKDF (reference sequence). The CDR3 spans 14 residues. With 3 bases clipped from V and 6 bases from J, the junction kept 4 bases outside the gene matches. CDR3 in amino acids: CATSRDREVQPQHF. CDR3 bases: TGTGCCACCAGCAGGGACAGGGAGGTTCAGCCCCAGCATTTT.

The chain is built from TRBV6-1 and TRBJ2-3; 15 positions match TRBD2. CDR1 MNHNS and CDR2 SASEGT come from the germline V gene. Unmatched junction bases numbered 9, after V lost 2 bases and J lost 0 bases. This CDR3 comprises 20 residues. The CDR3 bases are TGTGCCAGCAGTGAATACGGACTAGCGGGAGGGCCGGGGAGCACAGATACGCAGTATTTT. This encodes CASSEYGLAGGPGSTDTQYF.

CDR3 loop: CASRPTGTAGWELFF. The CDR3 DNA reads as TGTGCCAGCAGGCCGACCGGGACAGCCGGTTGGGAGCTGTTTTTT. The V gene is TRBV6-5, the J gene TRBJ2-2, with 7 bases identical to TRBD1. V dropped 6 bases and J dropped 9; count of bases not matched to a gene: 13. CDR1 and CDR2 (germline): MNHEY, SVGAGI. The CDR3 length is 15 residues.

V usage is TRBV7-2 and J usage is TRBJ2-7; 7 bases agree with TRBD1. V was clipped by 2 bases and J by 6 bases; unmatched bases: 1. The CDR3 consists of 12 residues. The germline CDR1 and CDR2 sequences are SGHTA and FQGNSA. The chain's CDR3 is CASSLTGVEQYF. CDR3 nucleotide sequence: TGTGCCAGCAGCTTAACAGGGGTCGAGCAGTACTTC.

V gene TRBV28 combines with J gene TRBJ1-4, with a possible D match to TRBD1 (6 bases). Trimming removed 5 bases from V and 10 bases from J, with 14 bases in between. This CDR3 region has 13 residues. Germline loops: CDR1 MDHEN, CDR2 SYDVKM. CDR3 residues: CASSSRDIVKLFF. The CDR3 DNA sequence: TGTGCCAGCAGTAGCCGGGACATCGTAAAACTGTTTTTT.

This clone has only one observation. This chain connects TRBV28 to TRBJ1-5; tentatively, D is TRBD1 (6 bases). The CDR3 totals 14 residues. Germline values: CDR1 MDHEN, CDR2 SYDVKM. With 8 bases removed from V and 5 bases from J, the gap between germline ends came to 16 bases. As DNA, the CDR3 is TGTGCCAGCGTAGTTGGGCAGGGGCATCAGCCCCAGCATTTT. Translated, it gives CASVVGQGHQPQHF.

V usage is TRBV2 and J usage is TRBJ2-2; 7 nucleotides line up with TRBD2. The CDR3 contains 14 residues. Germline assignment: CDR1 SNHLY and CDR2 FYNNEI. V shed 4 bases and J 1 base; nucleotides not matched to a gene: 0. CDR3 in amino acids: CASSAGGNTGELFF. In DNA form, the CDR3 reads TGTGCCAGCAGTGCGGGAGGGAACACCGGGGAGCTGTTTTTT.

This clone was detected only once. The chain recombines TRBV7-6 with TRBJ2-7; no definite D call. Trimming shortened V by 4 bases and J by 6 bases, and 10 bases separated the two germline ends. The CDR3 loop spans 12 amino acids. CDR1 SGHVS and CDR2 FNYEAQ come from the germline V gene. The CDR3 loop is CASSSKPGEQYF. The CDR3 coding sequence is TGTGCCAGCAGCTCTAAGCCGGGCGAGCAGTACTTC.

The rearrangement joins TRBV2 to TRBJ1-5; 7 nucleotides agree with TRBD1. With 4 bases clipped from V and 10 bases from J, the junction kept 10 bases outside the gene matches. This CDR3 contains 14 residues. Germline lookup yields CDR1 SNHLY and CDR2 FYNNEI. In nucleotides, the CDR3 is TGTGCCAGCAGTGGGGTAACAGGGGCCCAACCCCAGCATTTT. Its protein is CASSGVTGAQPQHF.

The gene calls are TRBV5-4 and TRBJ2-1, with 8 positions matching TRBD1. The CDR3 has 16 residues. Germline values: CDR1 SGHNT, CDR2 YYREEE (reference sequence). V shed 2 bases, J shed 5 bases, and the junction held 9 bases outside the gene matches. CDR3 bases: TGTGCCAGCAGCTTAGGCCGAGACAGGGGCCACAATGAGCAGTTCTTC. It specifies CASSLGRDRGHNEQFF.